This T cell receptor beta chain was captured in a study of beta chain features in type 1 diabetes. Overall study: Investigators examined around 98 million sorted cells across all samples.

General study results and limits: Across all four CD4+ subsets, people with type 1 diabetes showed modestly shorter TCRB CDR3s. It was not settled here whether HLA type affects TCRB rearrangement. Using cDNA template may skew counts toward highly expressing activated cells.

Details on this clone: Its matching antigen is unknown.

A single heparinised blood sample, averaging roughly 110 mL, was obtained per donor. cDNA synthesis used the whole RNA isolate, giving expressed TCRB sequences. This table comes from immunoSEQ multiplex PCR, and its TCRdb copy is limited to in-frame clones, with some not included. The sample holds some 330,000 clones, around 13% seen once. The V gene's germline CDR1 is SGHVS and CDR2 FQNEAQ. This CDR3 has 14 residues. V lost 4 bases and J lost 4; bases outside the gene matches: 4. Input material: naive CD4+ T cells from blood. The sequence came from a woman aged 18-29 years with type 1 diabetes. The chain has TRBV7-8 and TRBJ1-5, with TRBD1 matching 7 bases. The CDR3 is CASSSGQVNQPQHF. CDR3 DNA: TGTGCCAGCAGCTCCGGACAGGTTAATCAGCCCCAGCATTTT.